These T cell receptor beta chains were read from a single sample in a study of blood T cell repertoires in COVID-19. TCRdb's table, derived via immunoSEQ multiplex PCR, lists solely in-frame clones and lacks some. The sample yields some 74,000 clones, approximately 80% seen once. Sequenced material: peripheral blood. The receptors shown here come from an elderly man with acute or convalescent COVID-19. Both conserved end residues are part of each CDR3. A D gene is named only where the DNA matches it firmly. Expanded clones are given a class, and other clones once, few, many or no size at all.

-,TRBJ1-6,TRBV5-1,-,TGCGCCAGCAGGGCCGGGATGTATAATTCACCCCTCCACTTT,CASRAGMYNSPLHF
few,TRBJ1-5,TRBV7-9,-,TGTGCCAGCAGCTTAGGGGCTAATCAGCCCCAGCATTTT,CASSLGANQPQHF
-,TRBJ2-2,TRBV7-2,TRBD1,TGTGCCAGCAGCCCCGACAGGGGAAGGGCCGGGGAGCTGTTTTTT,CASSPDRGRAGELFF
-,TRBJ2-7,TRBV11-2,TRBD1,TGTGCCAGCAGCTTAGAAGGAAAGGGGACAGGGAAGTACTTC,CASSLEGKGTGKYF
-,TRBJ1-1,TRBV25-1,TRBD1,TGTGCCAGCATGACAGGGGGCTTCACTGAAGCTTTCTTT,CASMTGGFTEAFF
-,TRBJ2-3,TRBV7-2,TRBD1,TGTGCCAGCAGCGCAGGACAGGGACTCACAGATACGCAGTATTTT,CASSAGQGLTDTQYF
-,TRBJ2-5,TRBV2,-,TGTGCCAGCAGTGAACTGGGGCCGGAGACCCAGTACTTC,CASSELGPETQYF
-,TRBJ2-7,TRBV2,TRBD2,TGTGCCAGCAGTGCATCAGCGGGAGGAATCGACGAGCAGTACTTC,CASSASAGGIDEQYF
once,TRBJ2-1,TRBV13,TRBD2,TGTGCCAGCAGCCGGACTAGCGGGAGCAGTGAGCAGTTCTTC,CASSRTSGSSEQFF
-,TRBJ1-5,TRBV7-8,TRBD1,TGTGCCAGCAGCTTCAGGACAGGGGGCCCTTATAGCAATCAGCCCCAGCATTTT,CASSFRTGGPYSNQPQHF
-,TRBJ1-1,TRBV7-3,-,TGTGCCAGCAGCCGATCGAGTCAGGGCACTGAAGCTTTCTTT,CASSRSSQGTEAFF
-,TRBJ1-6,TRBV28,-,TGTGCCAGCAGTTTAGTCCAGAATAATTCACCCCTCCACTTT,CASSLVQNNSPLHF
-,TRBJ1-5,TRBV4-1,-,TGCGCCAGCAGCCCAACAAACGGACCCAAGGGGCAGCCCCAGCATTTT,CASSPTNGPKGQPQHF
-,TRBJ1-1,TRBV19,-,TGTGCCAGTACCCAAGGGGCAGGTAACACTGAAGCTTTCTTT,CASTQGAGNTEAFF
-,TRBJ1-3,TRBV2,-,TGTGCCAGCAGTGACAGGGACTCTGGAAACACCATATATTTT,CASSDRDSGNTIYF
-,TRBJ1-4,TRBV5-5,-,TGTGCCAGCAGCTTGGTGGGGGAGGTTGAAAAACTGTTTTTT,CASSLVGEVEKLFF
-,TRBJ1-1,TRBV9,-,TGTGCCAGCAGCGTAGATGGGGGGAGGAACACTGAAGCTTTCTTT,CASSVDGGRNTEAFF
-,TRBJ1-6,TRBV7-2,-,TGTGCCAGCAGGATGGGGAGCTCCTATAATTCACCCCTCCACTTT,CASRMGSSYNSPLHF
-,TRBJ1-4,TRBV7-3,-,TGTGCCAGCAGCTTAAGTGGGGCAGCTAATGAAAAACTGTTTTTT,CASSLSGAANEKLFF
-,TRBJ1-1,TRBV7-8,-,TGTGCCAGCAGCTTAGTAGTACTAAACACTGAAGCTTTCTTT,CASSLVVLNTEAFF
-,TRBJ2-1,TRBV28,TRBD1,TGTGCCAGTACAGGGGAGATCACCTACAATGAGCAGTTCTTC,CASTGEITYNEQFF
-,TRBJ2-3,TRBV11-2,-,TGTGCCAGCAGCTTTAACCCGGAGACTGTGAATACGCAGTATTTT,CASSFNPETVNTQYF
-,TRBJ2-7,TRBV7-9,TRBD1,TGTGCCAGCAGCACGCAGGGGGACGAGCAGTACTTC,CASSTQGDEQYF
-,TRBJ2-1,TRBV9,-,TGTGCCAGCAGCGGAGAAGGGACACCGTGGGCTAATGAGCAGTTCTTC,CASSGEGTPWANEQFF
-,TRBJ2-1,TRBV7-9,-,TGTGCCAGCAGCTTCCAGGGCGGGACTGAGCAGTTCTTC,CASSFQGGTEQFF
-,TRBJ1-1,TRBV5-1,-,TGCGCCAGCAGTGAGGTCAGTAGCACTGAAGCTTTCTTT,CASSEVSSTEAFF
-,TRBJ2-4,TRBV5-4,-,TGTGCCAGCAGCTTTCTTTCAGAAAACATTCAGTACTTC,CASSFLSENIQYF
-,TRBJ2-1,TRBV19,TRBD2,TGTGCCAGTAAACTGAGCGGGAGCTCCTACAATGAGCAGTTCTTC,CASKLSGSSYNEQFF